The clone carrying this T cell receptor (beta chain) appeared a few times. Antigen unknown. V shed 1 base and J shed 15 bases, with 16 bases lying between them. Germline CDR1 reads SNHLY; CDR2 reads FYNNEI. CDR3 length: 13 amino acids. Constant-segment primers were used for 5'RACE, and the resulting TCR alpha and TCR beta cDNA libraries carried sample barcodes and UMIs. TCRdb re-called the 5' RACE reads with MiXCR, one entry per CDR3 protein. The sample records some 320,000 distinct CDR3 sequences, 14% being singletons. This record comes from a study of T-cell memory formation after mild COVID-19. Study-level findings and limits: A balance of CD4 and CD8 characterized clones contracting day 15 to 85, whereas later expanders leaned CD4+. Pre-infection memory harbored some responding clones, suggesting cross-reactive memory joined. Chiefly within CM and EM were the contracting CD4+ clones; CD8+ ones were within EMRA.

This chain uses TRBV2 with TRBJ2-1; D gene unclear. The sequence was obtained from a man aged 18 to 30 who had mild COVID-19 (a few samples of this study predate the infection). Cell type and time point are not known. The source material was PBMCs or a T cell subset sorted from them (not recorded which). CDR3 sequence (DNA): TGTGCCAGCAGTGAAGTTGACCTATCCGCCCCGTTCTTC. This codes for CASSEVDLSAPFF.